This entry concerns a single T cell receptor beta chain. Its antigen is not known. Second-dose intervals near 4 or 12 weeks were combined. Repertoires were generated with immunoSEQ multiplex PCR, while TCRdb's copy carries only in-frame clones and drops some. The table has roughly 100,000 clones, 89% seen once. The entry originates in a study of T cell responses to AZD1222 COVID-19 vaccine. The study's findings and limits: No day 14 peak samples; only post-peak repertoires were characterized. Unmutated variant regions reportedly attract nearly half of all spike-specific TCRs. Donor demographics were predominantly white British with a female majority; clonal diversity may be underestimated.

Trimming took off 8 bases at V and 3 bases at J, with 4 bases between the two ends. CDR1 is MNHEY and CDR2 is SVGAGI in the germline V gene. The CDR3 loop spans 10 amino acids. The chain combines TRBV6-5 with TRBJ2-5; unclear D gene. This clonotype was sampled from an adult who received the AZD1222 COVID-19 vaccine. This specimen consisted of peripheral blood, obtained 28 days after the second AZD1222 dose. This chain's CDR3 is CASGKETQYF. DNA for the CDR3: TGTGCCAGCGGAAAAGAGACCCAGTACTTC.